This TCR beta chain was sequenced during a study of breast tumors, draining lymph nodes, adjacent tissues. General study findings and limits: Tumor and nontumor repertoires were significantly more similar in luminal-like than in basal-like breast cancer. Tumors had less TCR diversity than lymph nodes, more than nontumor tissue.

TCRdb ran MiXCR on the multiplex PCR reads and lists one entry per CDR3 protein. The sample lists some 22,000 distinct CDR3 sequences; about 38% were seen once. This CDR3 spans 13 amino acids. V was cut by 3 bases and J by 2 bases, with 7 bases left in between. From germline, CDR1 is MNHNS and CDR2 SASEGT. In its sample, this clonotype was seen many times. Its antigen is unknown. The clonotype originates from a female donor with breast cancer. Some clones in this sample may be carry-over from other donors' samples. The chain links TRBV6-1 to TRBJ1-2; D call uncertain. The sequencing input was breast tumor tissue. The DNA for the CDR3 is TGTGCCAGCAGTGAGAGGCGGAACTATGGCTACACCTTC. Amino acid sequence: CASSERRNYGYTF.